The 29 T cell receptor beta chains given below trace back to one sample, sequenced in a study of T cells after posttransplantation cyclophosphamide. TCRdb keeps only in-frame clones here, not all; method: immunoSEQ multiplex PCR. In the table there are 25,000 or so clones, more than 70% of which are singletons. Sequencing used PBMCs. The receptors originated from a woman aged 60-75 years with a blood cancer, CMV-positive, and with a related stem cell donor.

The CDR3 DNA reads TGTGCCAGCAGCCTGCAGTGGTCCTCTGGAAACACCATATATTTT. Translating gives CASSLQWSSGNTIYF. The chain couples TRBV14 to TRBJ1-3; D gene ambiguous. The CDR3 has 15 residues. V was clipped by 4 bases and J by 0 bases, with 10 bases between them. Germline loops: CDR1 SGHDN, CDR2 FVKESK.

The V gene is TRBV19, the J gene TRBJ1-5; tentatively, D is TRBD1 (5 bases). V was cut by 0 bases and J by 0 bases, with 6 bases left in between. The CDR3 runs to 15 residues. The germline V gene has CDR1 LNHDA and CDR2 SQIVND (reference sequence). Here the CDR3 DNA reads TGTGCCAGTAGTATAGAGGGGCATAGCAATCAGCCCCAGCATTTT. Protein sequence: CASSIEGHSNQPQHF.

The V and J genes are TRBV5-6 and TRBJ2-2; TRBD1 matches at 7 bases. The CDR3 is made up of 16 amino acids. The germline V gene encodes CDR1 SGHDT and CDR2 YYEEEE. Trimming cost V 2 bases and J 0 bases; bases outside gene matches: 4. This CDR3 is CASSFGRGSNTGELFF. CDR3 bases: TGTGCCAGCAGCTTCGGCAGGGGGTCGAACACCGGGGAGCTGTTTTTT.

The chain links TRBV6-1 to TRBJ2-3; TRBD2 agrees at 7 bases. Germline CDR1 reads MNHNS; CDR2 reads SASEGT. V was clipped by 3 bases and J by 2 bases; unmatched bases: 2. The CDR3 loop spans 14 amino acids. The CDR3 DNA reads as TGTGCCAGCAGTGAGGGAGGGGTCACAGATACGCAGTATTTT. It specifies CASSEGGVTDTQYF.

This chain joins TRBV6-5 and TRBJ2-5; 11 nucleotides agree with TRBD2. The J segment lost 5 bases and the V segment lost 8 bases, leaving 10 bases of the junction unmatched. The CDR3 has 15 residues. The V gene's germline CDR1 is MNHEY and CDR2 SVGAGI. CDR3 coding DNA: TGTGCCAGCGGGGGTAGCGGGAGGGTAGGCGAGACCCAGTACTTC. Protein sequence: CASGGSGRVGETQYF.

Here the CDR3 DNA reads TGTGCCAGCAGTTATGACAGGGTGATAGGCGAGCAGTACTTC. It yields the protein CASSYDRVIGEQYF. The V and J genes are TRBV6-5 and TRBJ2-7, with TRBD1 matching 7 bases. CDR1 MNHEY and CDR2 SVGAGI come from the germline V gene. The V gene end was trimmed by 3 bases and the J gene end by 6 bases; junction bases not matched to a gene: 8. CDR3 length equals 14 residues.

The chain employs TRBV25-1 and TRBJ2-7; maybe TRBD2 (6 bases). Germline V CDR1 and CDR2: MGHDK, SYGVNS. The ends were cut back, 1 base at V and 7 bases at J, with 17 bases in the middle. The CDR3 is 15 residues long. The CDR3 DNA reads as TGTGCCAGCAGTGAATTCGGCGGGAACGGGCGGGAGCAGTACTTC. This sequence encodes CASSEFGGNGREQYF.

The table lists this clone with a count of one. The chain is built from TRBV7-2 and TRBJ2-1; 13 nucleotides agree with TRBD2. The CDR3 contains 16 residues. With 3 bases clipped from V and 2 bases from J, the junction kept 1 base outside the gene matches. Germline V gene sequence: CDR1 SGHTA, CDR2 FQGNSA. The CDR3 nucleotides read TGTGCCAGCAGCTTTACTAGCGGGAGGGCCTACAATGAGCAGTTCTTC. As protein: CASSFTSGRAYNEQFF.

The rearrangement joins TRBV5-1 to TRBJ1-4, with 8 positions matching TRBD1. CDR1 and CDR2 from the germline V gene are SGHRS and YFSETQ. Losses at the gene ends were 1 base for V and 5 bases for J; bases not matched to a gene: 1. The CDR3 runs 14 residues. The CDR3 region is CASSLNRGNEKLFF. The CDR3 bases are TGCGCCAGCAGCTTGAACAGGGGGAATGAAAAACTGTTTTTT.

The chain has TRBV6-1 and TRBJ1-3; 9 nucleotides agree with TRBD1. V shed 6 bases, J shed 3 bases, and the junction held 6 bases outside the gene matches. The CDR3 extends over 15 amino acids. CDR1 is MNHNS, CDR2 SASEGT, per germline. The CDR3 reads CASRKQGAGGNTIYF. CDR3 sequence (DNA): TGTGCCAGCAGAAAACAGGGGGCGGGTGGAAACACCATATATTTT.

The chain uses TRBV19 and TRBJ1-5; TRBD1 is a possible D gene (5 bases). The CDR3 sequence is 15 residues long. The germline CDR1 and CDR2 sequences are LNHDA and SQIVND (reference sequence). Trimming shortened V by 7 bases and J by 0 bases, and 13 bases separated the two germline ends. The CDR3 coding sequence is TGTGCCAGTACCGTGACAGCAGATAGCAATCAGCCCCAGCATTTT. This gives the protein CASTVTADSNQPQHF.

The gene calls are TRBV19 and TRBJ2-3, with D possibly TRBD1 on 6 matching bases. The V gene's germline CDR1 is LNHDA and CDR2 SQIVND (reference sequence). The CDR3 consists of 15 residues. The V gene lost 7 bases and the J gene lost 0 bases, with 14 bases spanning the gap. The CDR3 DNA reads TGTGCCAGTATCAATACGGGACACAGCACAGATACGCAGTATTTT. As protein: CASINTGHSTDTQYF. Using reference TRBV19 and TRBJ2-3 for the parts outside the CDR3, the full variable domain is DGGITQSPKYLFRKEGQNVTLSCEQNLNHDAMYWYRQDPGQGLRLIYYSQIVNDFQKGDIAEGYSVSREKKESFPLTVTSAQKNPTAFYLCASINTGHSTDTQYFGPGTRLTVL.

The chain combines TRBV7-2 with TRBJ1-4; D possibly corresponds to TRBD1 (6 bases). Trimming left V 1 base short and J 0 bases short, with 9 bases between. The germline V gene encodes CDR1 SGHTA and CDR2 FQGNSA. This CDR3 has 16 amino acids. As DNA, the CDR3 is TGTGCCAGCAGCTTAGGGGGGCCAGCAACTAATGAAAAACTGTTTTTT. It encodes CASSLGGPATNEKLFF.

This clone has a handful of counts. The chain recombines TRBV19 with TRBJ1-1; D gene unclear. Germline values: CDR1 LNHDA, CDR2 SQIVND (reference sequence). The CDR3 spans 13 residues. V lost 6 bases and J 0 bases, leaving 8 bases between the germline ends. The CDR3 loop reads CASSAGVNTEAFF. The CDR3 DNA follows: TGTGCCAGTAGCGCCGGGGTGAACACTGAAGCTTTCTTT.

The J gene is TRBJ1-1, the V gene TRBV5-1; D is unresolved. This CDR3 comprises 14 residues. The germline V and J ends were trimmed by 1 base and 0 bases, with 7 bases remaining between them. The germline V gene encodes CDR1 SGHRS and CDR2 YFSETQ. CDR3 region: CASSLSAVNTEAFF. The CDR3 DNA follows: TGCGCCAGCAGCTTGTCTGCGGTGAACACTGAAGCTTTCTTT.

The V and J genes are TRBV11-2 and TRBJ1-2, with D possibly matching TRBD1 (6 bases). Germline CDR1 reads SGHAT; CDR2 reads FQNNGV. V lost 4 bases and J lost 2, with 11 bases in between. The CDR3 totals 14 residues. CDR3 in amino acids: CASSSLRGNYGYTF. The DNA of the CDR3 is TGTGCCAGCAGCTCTCTGAGGGGGAACTATGGCTACACCTTC.

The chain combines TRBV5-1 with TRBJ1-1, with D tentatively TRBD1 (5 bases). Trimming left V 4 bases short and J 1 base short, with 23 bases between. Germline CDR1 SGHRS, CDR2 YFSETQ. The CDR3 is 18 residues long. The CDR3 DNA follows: TGCGCCAGCAGCGCTAACCATGGTGCAGGGCGTCGGAACACTGAAGCTTTCTTT. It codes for CASSANHGAGRRNTEAFF.

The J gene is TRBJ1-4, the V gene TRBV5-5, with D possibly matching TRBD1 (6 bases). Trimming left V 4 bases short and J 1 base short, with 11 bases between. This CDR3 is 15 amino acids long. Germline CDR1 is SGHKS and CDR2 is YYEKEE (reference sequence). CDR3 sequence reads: CASSGPQGTNEKLFF. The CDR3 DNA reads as TGTGCCAGCAGCGGACCACAGGGAACTAATGAAAAACTGTTTTTT.

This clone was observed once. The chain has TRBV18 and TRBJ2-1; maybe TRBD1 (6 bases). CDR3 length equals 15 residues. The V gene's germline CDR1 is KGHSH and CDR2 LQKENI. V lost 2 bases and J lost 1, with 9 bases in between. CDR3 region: CASSPGTSSYNEQFF. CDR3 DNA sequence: TGTGCCAGCTCACCAGGGACATCGTCCTACAATGAGCAGTTCTTC.

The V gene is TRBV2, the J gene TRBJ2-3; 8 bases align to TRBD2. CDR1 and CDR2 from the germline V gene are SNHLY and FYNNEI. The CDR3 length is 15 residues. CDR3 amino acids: CAKTGGATSTDTQYF. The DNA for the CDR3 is TGTGCGAAAACGGGAGGGGCGACTAGCACAGATACGCAGTATTTT.

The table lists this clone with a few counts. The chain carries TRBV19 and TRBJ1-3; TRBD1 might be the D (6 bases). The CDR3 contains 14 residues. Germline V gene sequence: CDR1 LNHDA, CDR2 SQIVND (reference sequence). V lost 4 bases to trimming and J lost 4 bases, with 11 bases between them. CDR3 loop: CASSNWGQGNTIYF. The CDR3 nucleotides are TGTGCCAGTAGTAATTGGGGACAAGGAAACACCATATATTTT.

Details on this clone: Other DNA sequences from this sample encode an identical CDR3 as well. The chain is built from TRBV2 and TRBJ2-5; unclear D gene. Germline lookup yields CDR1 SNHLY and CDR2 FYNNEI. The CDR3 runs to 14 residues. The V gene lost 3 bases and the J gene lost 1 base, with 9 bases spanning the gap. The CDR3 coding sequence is TGTGCCAGCAGTGAGCGAAGAAGCCAAGAGACCCAGTACTTC. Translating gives CASSERRSQETQYF.

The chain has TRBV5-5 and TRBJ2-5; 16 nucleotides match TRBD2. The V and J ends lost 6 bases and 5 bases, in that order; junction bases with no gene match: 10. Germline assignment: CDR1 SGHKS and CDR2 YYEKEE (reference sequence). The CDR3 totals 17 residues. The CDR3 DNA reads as TGTGCCAGCATCCGGGGGACTAGCGGGAGGGCCAGTGAGACCCAGTACTTC. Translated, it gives CASIRGTSGRASETQYF. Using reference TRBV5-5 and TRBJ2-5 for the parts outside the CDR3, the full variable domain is DAGVTQSPTHLIKTRGQQVTLRCSPISGHKSVSWYQQVLGQGPQFIFQYYEKEERGRGNFPDRFSARQFPNYSSELNVNALLLGDSALYLCASIRGTSGRASETQYFGPGTRLLVL.

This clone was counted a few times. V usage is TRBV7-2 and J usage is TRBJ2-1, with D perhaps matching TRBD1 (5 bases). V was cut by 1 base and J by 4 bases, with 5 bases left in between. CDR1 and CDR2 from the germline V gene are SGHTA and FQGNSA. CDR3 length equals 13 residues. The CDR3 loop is CASSLGTYNEQFF. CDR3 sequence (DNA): TGTGCCAGCAGCTTAGGGACATACAATGAGCAGTTCTTC.

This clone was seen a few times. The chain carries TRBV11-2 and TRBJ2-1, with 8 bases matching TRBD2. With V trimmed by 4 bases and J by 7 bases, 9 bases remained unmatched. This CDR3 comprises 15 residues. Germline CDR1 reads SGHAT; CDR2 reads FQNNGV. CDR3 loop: CASSSGGGQRNEQFF. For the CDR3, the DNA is TGTGCCAGCAGCTCCGGGGGGGGTCAGAGAAATGAGCAGTTCTTC.

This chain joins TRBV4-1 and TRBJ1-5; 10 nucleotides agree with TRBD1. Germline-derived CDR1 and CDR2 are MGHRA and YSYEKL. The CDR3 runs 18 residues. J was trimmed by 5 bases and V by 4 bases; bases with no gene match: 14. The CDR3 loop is CASSRSGGTGVYDQPQHF. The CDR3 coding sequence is TGCGCCAGCAGCCGATCAGGAGGGACAGGGGTTTATGATCAGCCCCAGCATTTT.

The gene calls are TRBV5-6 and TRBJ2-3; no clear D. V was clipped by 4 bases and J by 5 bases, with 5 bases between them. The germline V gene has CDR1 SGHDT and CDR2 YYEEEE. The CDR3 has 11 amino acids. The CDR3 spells CASSHRDTQYF. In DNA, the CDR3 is TGTGCCAGCAGCCACAGAGATACGCAGTATTTT.

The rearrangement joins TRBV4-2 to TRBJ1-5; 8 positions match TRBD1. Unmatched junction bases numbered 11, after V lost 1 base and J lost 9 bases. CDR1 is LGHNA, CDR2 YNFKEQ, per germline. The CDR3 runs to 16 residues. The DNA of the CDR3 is TGTGCCAGCAGCCAAGGACAGGGGATGTCGGGGCGGCCCCAGCATTTT. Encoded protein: CASSQGQGMSGRPQHF.

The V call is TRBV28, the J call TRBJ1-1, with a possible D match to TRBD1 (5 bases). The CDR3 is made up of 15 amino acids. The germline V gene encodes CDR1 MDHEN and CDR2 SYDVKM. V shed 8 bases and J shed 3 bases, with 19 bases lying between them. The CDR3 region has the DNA TGTGCCAGCTCCCAGGGTTGGGGGAGGGACACTGAAGCTTTCTTT. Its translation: CASSQGWGRDTEAFF.